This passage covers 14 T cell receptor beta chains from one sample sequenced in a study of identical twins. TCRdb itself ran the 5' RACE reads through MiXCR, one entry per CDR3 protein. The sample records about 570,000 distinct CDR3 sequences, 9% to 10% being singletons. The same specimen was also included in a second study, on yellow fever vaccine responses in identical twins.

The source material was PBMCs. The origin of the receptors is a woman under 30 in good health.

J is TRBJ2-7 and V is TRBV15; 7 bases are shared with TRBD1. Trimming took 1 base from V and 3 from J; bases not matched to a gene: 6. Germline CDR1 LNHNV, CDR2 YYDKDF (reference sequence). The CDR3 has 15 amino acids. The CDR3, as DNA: TGTGCCACCAGCAGAGCCCGGACAGGTCACTACGAGCAGTACTTC. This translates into CATSRARTGHYEQYF. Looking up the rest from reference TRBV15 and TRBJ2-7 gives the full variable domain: DAMVIQNPRYQVTQFGKPVTLSCSQTLNHNVMYWYQQKSSQAPKLLFHYYDKDFNNEADTPDNFQSRRPNTSFCFLDIRSPGLGDTAMYLCATSRARTGHYEQYFGPGTRLTVT.

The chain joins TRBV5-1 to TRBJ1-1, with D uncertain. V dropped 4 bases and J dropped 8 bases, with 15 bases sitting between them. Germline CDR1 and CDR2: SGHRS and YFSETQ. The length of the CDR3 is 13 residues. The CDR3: CASSVLVGREAFF. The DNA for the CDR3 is TGCGCCAGCAGCGTCCTTGTCGGCCGAGAAGCTTTCTTT. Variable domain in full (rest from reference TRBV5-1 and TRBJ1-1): KAGVTQTPRYLIKTRGQQVTLSCSPISGHRSVSWYQQTPGQGLQFLFEYFSETQRNKGNFPGRFSGRQFSNSRSEMNVSTLELGDSALYLCASSVLVGREAFFGQGTRLTVV.

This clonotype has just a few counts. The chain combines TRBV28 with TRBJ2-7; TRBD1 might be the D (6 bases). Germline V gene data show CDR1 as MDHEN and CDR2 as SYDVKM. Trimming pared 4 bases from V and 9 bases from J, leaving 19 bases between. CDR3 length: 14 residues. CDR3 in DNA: TGTGCCAGCAGTTCCGGACAGATTGGGGGTGTGCAGTACTTC. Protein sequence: CASSSGQIGGVQYF.

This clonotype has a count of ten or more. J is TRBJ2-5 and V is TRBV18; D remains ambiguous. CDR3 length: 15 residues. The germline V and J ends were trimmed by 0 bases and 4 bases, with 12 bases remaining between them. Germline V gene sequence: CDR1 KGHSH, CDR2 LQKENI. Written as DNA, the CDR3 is TGTGCCAGCTCACCACCACAGTCGAAGGGAGAGACCCAGTACTTC. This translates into CASSPPQSKGETQYF.

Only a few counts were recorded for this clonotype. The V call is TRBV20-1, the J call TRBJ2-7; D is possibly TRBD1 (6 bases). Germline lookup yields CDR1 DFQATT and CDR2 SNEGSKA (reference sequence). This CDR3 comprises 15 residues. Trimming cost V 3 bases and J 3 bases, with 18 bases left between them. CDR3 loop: CSASSIRTDFYEQYF. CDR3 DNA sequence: TGCAGTGCTAGCAGCATCAGGACAGACTTCTACGAGCAGTACTTC.

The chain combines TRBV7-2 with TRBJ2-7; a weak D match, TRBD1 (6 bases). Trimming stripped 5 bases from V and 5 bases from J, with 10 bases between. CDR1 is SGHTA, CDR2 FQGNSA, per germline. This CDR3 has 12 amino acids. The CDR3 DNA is TGTGCCAGCAGCGAACAGGGCCACGAGCAGTACTTC. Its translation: CASSEQGHEQYF.

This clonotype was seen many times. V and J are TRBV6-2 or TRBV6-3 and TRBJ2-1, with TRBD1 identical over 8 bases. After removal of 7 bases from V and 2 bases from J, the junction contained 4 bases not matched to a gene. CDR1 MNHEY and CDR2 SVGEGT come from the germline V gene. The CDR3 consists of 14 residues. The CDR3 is CASIKGQAYNEQFF. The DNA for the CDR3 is TGTGCCAGCATCAAGGGACAGGCCTACAATGAGCAGTTCTTC.

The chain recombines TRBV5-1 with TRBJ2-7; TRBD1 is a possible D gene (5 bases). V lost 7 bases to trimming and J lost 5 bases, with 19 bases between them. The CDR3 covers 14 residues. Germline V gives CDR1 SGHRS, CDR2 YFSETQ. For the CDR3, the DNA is TGCGCCAGCCACTCTGGTAAGGGGCCCGACGAGCAGTACTTC. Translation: CASHSGKGPDEQYF.

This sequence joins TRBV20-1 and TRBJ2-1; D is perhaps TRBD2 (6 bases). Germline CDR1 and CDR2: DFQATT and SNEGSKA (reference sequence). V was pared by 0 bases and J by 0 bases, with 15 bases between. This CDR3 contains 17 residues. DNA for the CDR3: TGCAGTGCTAGAGATCGGGAGCAGGCCTCCTCCTACAATGAGCAGTTCTTC. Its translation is CSARDREQASSYNEQFF.

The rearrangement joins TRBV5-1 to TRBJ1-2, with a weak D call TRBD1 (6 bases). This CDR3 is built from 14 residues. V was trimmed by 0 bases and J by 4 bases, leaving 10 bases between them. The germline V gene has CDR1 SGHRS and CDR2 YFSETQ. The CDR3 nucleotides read TGCGCCAGCAGCTTGGATACAGGGATCTATGGCTACACCTTC. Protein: CASSLDTGIYGYTF. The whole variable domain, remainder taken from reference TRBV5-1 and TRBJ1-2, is KAGVTQTPRYLIKTRGQQVTLSCSPISGHRSVSWYQQTPGQGLQFLFEYFSETQRNKGNFPGRFSGRQFSNSRSEMNVSTLELGDSALYLCASSLDTGIYGYTFGSGTRLTVV.

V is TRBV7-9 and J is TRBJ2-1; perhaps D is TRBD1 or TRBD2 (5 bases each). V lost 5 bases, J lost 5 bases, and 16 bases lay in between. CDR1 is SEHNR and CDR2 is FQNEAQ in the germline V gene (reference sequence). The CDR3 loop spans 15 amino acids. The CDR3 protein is CASSPGPTPHNEQFF. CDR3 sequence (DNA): TGTGCCAGCAGCCCGGGGCCCACCCCCCACAATGAGCAGTTCTTC. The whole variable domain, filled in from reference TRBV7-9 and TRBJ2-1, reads DTGVSQNPRHKITKRGQNVTFRCDPISEHNRLYWYRQTLGQGPEFLTYFQNEAQLEKSRLLSDRFSAERPKGSFSTLEIQRTEQGDSAMYLCASSPGPTPHNEQFFGPGTRLTVL.

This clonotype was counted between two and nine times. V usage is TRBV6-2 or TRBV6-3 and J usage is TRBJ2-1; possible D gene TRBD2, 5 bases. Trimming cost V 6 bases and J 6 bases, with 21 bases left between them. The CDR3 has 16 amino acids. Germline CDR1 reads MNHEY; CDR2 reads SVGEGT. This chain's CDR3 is CASSPSEGLPTNEQFF. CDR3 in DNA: TGTGCCAGCAGCCCCTCCGAGGGCCTTCCTACCAATGAGCAGTTCTTC.

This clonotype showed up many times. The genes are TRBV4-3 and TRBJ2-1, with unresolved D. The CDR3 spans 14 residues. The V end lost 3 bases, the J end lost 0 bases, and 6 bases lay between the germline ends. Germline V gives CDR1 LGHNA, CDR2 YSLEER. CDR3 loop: CASSQGVSYNEQFF. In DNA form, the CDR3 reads TGCGCCAGCAGCCAGGGTGTCTCCTACAATGAGCAGTTCTTC.

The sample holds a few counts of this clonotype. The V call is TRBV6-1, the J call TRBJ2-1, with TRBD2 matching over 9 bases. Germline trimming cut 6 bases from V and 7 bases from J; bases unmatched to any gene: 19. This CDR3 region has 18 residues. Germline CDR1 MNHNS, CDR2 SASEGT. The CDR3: CASSQTGGIAGGYNEQFF. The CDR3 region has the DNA TGTGCCAGCAGCCAAACGGGTGGGATCGCGGGGGGGTATAATGAGCAGTTCTTC.